The rows below give T cell receptor beta chains drawn from one sample of a study of cytomegalovirus exposure and HLA in healthy donors. This table comes from immunoSEQ multiplex PCR, and its TCRdb copy is limited to in-frame clones, with some not included. The sample gives about 260,000 clones, 80% to 95% of which show up once; 3.1% is in the top ten. The sequencing sample was made of PBMCs. These receptors originate from a woman aged 30 to 39 in good health and CMV-seronegative. CDR3s include the opening cysteine and the closing phenylalanine or tryptophan. Each record gives: clone size, J gene, D gene, V gene, CDR3 protein, CDR3 DNA. D genes are given only for firm matches. Clone size appears in some rows only: once, few, many, or a class for an expanded clone.

- | TRBJ2-2 | - | TRBV19 | CASSKVGELFF | TGTGCCAGTAGTAAAGTTGGGGAGCTGTTTTTT
- | TRBJ2-7 | TRBD1 | TRBV29-1 | CSVEGGGPYEQYF | TGCAGCGTTGAAGGAGGGGGCCCCTACGAGCAGTACTTC
- | TRBJ2-7 | - | TRBV7-9 | CASSLAAEVGSYEQYF | TGTGCCAGCAGCTTAGCCGCGGAGGTAGGGTCCTACGAGCAGTACTTC
many | TRBJ2-1 | TRBD2 | TRBV7-9 | CASSLAGGRNEQFF | TGTGCCAGCAGCTTAGCGGGAGGGCGAAATGAGCAGTTCTTC
- | TRBJ2-3 | - | TRBV7-2 | CASSFAGAGTRYTDTQYF | TGTGCCAGCAGCTTCGCAGGGGCCGGGACTCGCTATACAGATACGCAGTATTTT
- | TRBJ2-2 | TRBD2 | TRBV6-1 | CASRGTSGNTGELFF | TGTGCCAGCAGGGGGACTAGCGGGAACACCGGGGAGCTGTTTTTT
few | TRBJ2-5 | TRBD1 | TRBV18 | CASSPDRGQETQYF | TGTGCCAGCTCACCAGACAGGGGGCAGGAGACCCAGTACTTC
- | TRBJ2-2 | - | TRBV7-2 | CASSSHHGGELFF | TGTGCCAGCAGCTCACACCACGGAGGGGAGCTGTTTTTT
- | TRBJ2-5 | - | TRBV5-4 | CASSLAGARLETQYF | TGTGCCAGCAGCTTGGCGGGGGCGCGTTTAGAGACCCAGTACTTC
- | TRBJ1-1 | TRBD1 | TRBV5-6 | CASSFQSGTAMNTEAFF | TGTGCCAGCAGCTTCCAGTCCGGGACAGCCATGAACACTGAAGCTTTCTTT
- | TRBJ2-7 | - | TRBV28 | CAIKGPSYEQYF | TGTGCCATCAAAGGGCCTTCCTACGAGCAGTACTTC
- | TRBJ2-7 | - | TRBV9 | CASSLGSRSYEQYF | TGTGCCAGCAGCCTAGGCTCCCGGTCCTACGAGCAGTACTTC
- | TRBJ2-7 | - | TRBV6-5 | CASSSGHRSYEQYF | TGTGCCAGCAGTTCGGGACACCGCTCCTACGAGCAGTACTTC
- | TRBJ2-1 | TRBD1 | TRBV5-1 | CASSLTGTGFESNNEQFF | TGCGCCAGCAGCTTGACCGGGACAGGGTTTGAAAGTAACAATGAGCAGTTCTTC
- | TRBJ2-1 | - | TRBV27 | CASSLPGNEQFF | TGTGCCAGCAGTTTACCAGGGAATGAGCAGTTCTTC
- | TRBJ2-7 | - | TRBV4-2 | CASSPPRGESSYEQYF | TGTGCCAGCAGCCCGCCCAGGGGGGAGAGCTCCTACGAGCAGTACTTC
- | TRBJ2-3 | - | TRBV5-1 | CASSPTRASTDTQYF | TGCGCCAGCAGCCCGACTCGAGCTAGCACAGATACGCAGTATTTT
- | TRBJ2-1 | - | TRBV28 | CASRDPGGRSFF | TGTGCCAGCAGGGACCCTGGGGGGCGATCCTTCTTC
- | TRBJ1-4 | - | TRBV27 | CASSPGRASEKLFF | TGTGCCAGCAGCCCCGGGAGGGCGTCTGAAAAACTGTTTTTT
- | TRBJ2-1 | - | TRBV15 | CATSRGVGSRRDEQFF | TGTGCCACCAGCAGGGGGGTTGGGTCCCGAAGGGATGAGCAGTTCTTC
- | TRBJ2-3 | - | TRBV25-1 | CASSELTVSTDTQYF | TGTGCCAGCAGTGAACTCACAGTAAGCACAGATACGCAGTATTTT
- | TRBJ1-5 | - | TRBV5-5 | CASSLSGALSNQPQHF | TGTGCCAGCAGCTTGTCTGGGGCCCTAAGCAATCAGCCCCAGCATTTT
few | TRBJ1-5 | TRBD1 | TRBV27 | CASSPEPGQGLWAQHF | TGTGCCAGCAGTCCAGAACCGGGACAGGGTCTTTGGGCCCAGCATTTT
- | TRBJ2-7 | TRBD2 | TRBV28 | CASSPLAPTYEQYF | TGTGCCAGCAGTCCACTAGCGCCCACCTACGAGCAGTACTTC